This T cell receptor beta chain was identified during a study of cytomegalovirus exposure and HLA in healthy donors. PCR was performed using 60 Vbeta and 13 Jbeta primers. Original processing notes: Later work found roughly 80 million unique TCR beta chains, with around 10 million shared. The assay was immunoSEQ multiplex PCR, and TCRdb's table has in-frame clones only and misses some. The V and J calls and the clone size are those of that table, but D and trimming were determined from the DNA. Its listing shows approximately 110,000 clones. Trimming took 0 bases from V and 7 from J, leaving 7 bases between them. Germline V gene sequence: CDR1 MNHEY, CDR2 SVGAGI. This CDR3 region has 12 residues. Study-level points and caveats: Researchers reported that three CMV-associated chains were confirmed in vitro as CMV antigen-specific.

Of note for this clone: Its antigen is still unknown.

The specimen sequenced was PBMCs. The source of this sequence is a man aged 30 to 39 in good health and CMV-seronegative. The rearrangement links TRBV6-5 to TRBJ2-7, with a possible D match to TRBD2 (6 bases). The CDR3 region is CASSYSGGEQYF. The DNA for the CDR3 is TGTGCCAGCAGTTACTCCGGGGGTGAGCAGTACTTC.